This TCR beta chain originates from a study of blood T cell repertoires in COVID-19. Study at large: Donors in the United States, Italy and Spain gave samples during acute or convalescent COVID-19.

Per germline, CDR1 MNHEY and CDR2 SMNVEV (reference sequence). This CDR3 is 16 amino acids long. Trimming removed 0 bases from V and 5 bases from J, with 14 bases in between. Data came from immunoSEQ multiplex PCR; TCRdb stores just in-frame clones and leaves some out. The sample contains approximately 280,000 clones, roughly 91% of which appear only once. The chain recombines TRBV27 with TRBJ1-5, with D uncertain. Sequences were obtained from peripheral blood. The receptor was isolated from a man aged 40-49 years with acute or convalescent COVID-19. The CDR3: CASSLSGSEGYQPQHF. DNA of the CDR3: TGTGCCAGCAGTTTATCGGGGTCGGAGGGTTATCAGCCCCAGCATTTT.